A single sample is the source of the 21 T cell receptor beta chains below, sequenced in a study of shared clonotypes between healthy human individuals. The table came from immunoSEQ multiplex PCR; TCRdb's copy has only in-frame clones and leaves some out. The sample contains about 2 million clones, approximately 94% of which appear only once. CD8 cells regarded as naive lacked CD45RO, were positively chosen for CCR7, and omitted terminally differentiated effector memory CD45RA+ cells. Specimen: naive CD8+ T cells sorted from blood. Receptors originate from a man between 18 and 35 years old in good health.

The chain uses TRBV9 and TRBJ1-3; 7 bases map to TRBD1. Germline-derived CDR1 and CDR2 are SGDLS and YYNGEE. V trimming: 4 bases; J trimming: 0 bases; junction bases outside the gene matches: 7. This CDR3 spans 16 amino acids. CDR3 sequence reads: CASSPGTVSSGNTIYF. Here the CDR3 DNA reads TGTGCCAGCAGCCCAGGGACAGTCAGCTCTGGAAACACCATATATTTT.

The chain has TRBV5-1 and TRBJ2-7; perhaps TRBD1 as D (6 bases). Germline CDR1 reads SGHRS; CDR2 reads YFSETQ. CDR3 length equals 15 residues. V lost 4 bases, J lost 0 bases, and 14 bases lay in between. The DNA for the CDR3 is TGCGCCAGCAGCGCAGAGGGGGTACTCTCCTACGAGCAGTACTTC. Residues: CASSAEGVLSYEQYF. The variable domain in full, with the rest retrieved from reference TRBV5-1 and TRBJ2-7, is KAGVTQTPRYLIKTRGQQVTLSCSPISGHRSVSWYQQTPGQGLQFLFEYFSETQRNKGNFPGRFSGRQFSNSRSEMNVSTLELGDSALYLCASSAEGVLSYEQYFGPGTRLTVT.

The CDR3: CASSEDRGREKLFF. The CDR3 DNA reads TGCGCCAGCAGTGAAGACAGGGGGCGTGAAAAACTGTTTTTT. The chain links TRBV10-2 to TRBJ1-4, with 10 bases fitting TRBD1. The CDR3 has 14 residues. CDR1 and CDR2 from the germline V gene are WSHSY and SAAADI. The J segment lost 7 bases and the V segment lost 3 bases, leaving 2 bases of the junction unmatched.

CDR3 in DNA: TGTGCCAGCAGTGAATTTGAGGGACGCACGCAAAACACCGGGGAGCTGTTTTTT. Translation: CASSEFEGRTQNTGELFF. This sequence joins TRBV6-1 and TRBJ2-2; either TRBD1 or TRBD2 may supply D (5 bases each). The germline V gene has CDR1 MNHNS and CDR2 SASEGT. Trimming removed 2 bases from V and 2 bases from J, with 18 bases in between. The CDR3 is 18 amino acids.

This clone was seen only a few times. The V and J genes are TRBV30 and TRBJ1-1; D ambiguous. The CDR3 sequence is 13 residues long. Trimming pared 2 bases from V and 7 bases from J, leaving 14 bases between. The germline V gene has CDR1 GTSNPN and CDR2 SVGIG (reference sequence). The CDR3 DNA sequence: TGTGCCTGGAGTTTGCCTGGGTACGTTGAAGCTTTCTTT. Amino acids: CAWSLPGYVEAFF.

The V and J genes are TRBV19 and TRBJ1-2; TRBD1 is a possible D gene (5 bases). V was cut by 1 base and J by 3 bases, with 12 bases left in between. Germline V gives CDR1 LNHDA, CDR2 SQIVND (reference sequence). This CDR3 has 15 residues. In nucleotides, the CDR3 is TGTGCCAGTAGTATAGCTCAGGGTGCTGACTATGGCTACACCTTC. Its protein product is CASSIAQGADYGYTF.

The chain uses TRBV7-9 and TRBJ2-2, with a possible D match to TRBD1 (5 bases). The CDR3 spans 12 residues. V dropped 5 bases and J dropped 8 bases, with 9 bases sitting between them. From germline, CDR1 is SEHNR and CDR2 FQNEAQ (reference sequence). The CDR3 sequence: CASSPGRGELFF. As DNA, the CDR3 is TGTGCCAGCAGCCCAGGGCGAGGGGAGCTGTTTTTT.

This chain connects TRBV14 to TRBJ2-1, with D tentatively TRBD2 (5 bases). V was trimmed by 0 bases and J by 5 bases, leaving 17 bases between them. The germline gives CDR1 SGHDN, CDR2 FVKESK. The CDR3 covers 17 residues. The CDR3 loop is CASSQERAPPTDNEQFF. DNA for the CDR3: TGTGCCAGCAGCCAAGAGAGGGCACCGCCAACGGACAATGAGCAGTTCTTC.

The rearrangement links TRBV29-1 to TRBJ2-3; D unclear. The germline V and J ends were trimmed by 5 bases and 2 bases, with 11 bases remaining between them. Germline V lookup: CDR1 SQVTM, CDR2 ANQGSEA. This CDR3 comprises 13 residues. The CDR3 bases are TGCAGCGTTTCCGTAACCGCCACAGATACGCAGTATTTT. Its protein product is CSVSVTATDTQYF.

The CDR3 sequence is CASSVGTEGTSTDTQYF. CDR3 coding DNA: TGTGCCAGCAGCGTTGGGACAGAGGGGACTAGCACAGATACGCAGTATTTT. The chain joins TRBV7-9 to TRBJ2-3; D possibly corresponds to TRBD1 (7 bases). CDR1 is SEHNR, CDR2 FQNEAQ, per germline (reference sequence). V was pared by 5 bases and J by 0 bases, with 18 bases between. There are 17 residues in the CDR3.

The chain recombines TRBV6-1 with TRBJ1-5; D might be TRBD1 (6 bases). This CDR3 comprises 14 residues. Germline V gene data show CDR1 as MNHNS and CDR2 as SASEGT. V shed 1 base and J shed 9 bases, with 13 bases lying between them. As DNA, the CDR3 is TGTGCCAGCAGTGAAGGACCCAGGGGTCGGCCCCAGCATTTT. It codes for CASSEGPRGRPQHF.

Regarding this clone: The same CDR3 arises from other DNA sequences in this sample as well. The J gene is TRBJ2-7, the V gene TRBV9; a possible D gene is TRBD2 (6 bases). V was pared by 7 bases and J by 6 bases, with 14 bases between. There are 12 residues in the CDR3. Germline V gene lookup returns CDR1 SGDLS and CDR2 YYNGEE. The CDR3 region is CASSPGGGEQYF. The CDR3, as DNA: TGTGCCAGCTCCCCTGGGGGAGGCGAGCAGTACTTC. Full variable domain (missing parts from reference TRBV9 and TRBJ2-7): DSGVTQTPKHLITATGQRVTLRCSPRSGDLSVYWYQQSLDQGLQFLIQYYNGEERAKGNILERFSAQQFPDLHSELNLSSLELGDSALYFCASSPGGGEQYFGPGTRLTVT.

V and J are TRBV28 and TRBJ1-2; tentative D call: TRBD1 (6 bases). Trimming took off 7 bases at V and 0 bases at J, with 12 bases between the two ends. Germline V gene lookup returns CDR1 MDHEN and CDR2 SYDVKM. This CDR3 is 14 amino acids long. The CDR3 DNA sequence: TGTGCCAGCAACCTACAGGGAGCTAACTATGGCTACACCTTC. It encodes CASNLQGANYGYTF.

This chain links TRBV30 with TRBJ2-7; tentatively, D is TRBD1 or TRBD2 (5 bases each). V gave up 5 bases and J gave up 1 base, with 18 bases separating them. Germline V lookup: CDR1 GTSNPN, CDR2 SVGIG (reference sequence). CDR3 length equals 15 residues. The CDR3: CAWDRDGGPSYEQYF. The CDR3 region has the DNA TGTGCCTGGGATAGGGACGGAGGTCCTTCCTACGAGCAGTACTTC.

The V call is TRBV9, the J call TRBJ2-1; TRBD2 aligns across 12 bases. In germline, CDR1 is SGDLS, CDR2 YYNGEE. With V trimmed by 3 bases and J by 8 bases, 6 bases remained unmatched. The CDR3 spans 15 residues. DNA for the CDR3: TGTGCCAGCAGCGCACCGGGACTAGCGGGTTATGAGCAGTTCTTC. It specifies CASSAPGLAGYEQFF. Variable domain in full (rest from reference TRBV9 and TRBJ2-1): DSGVTQTPKHLITATGQRVTLRCSPRSGDLSVYWYQQSLDQGLQFLIQYYNGEERAKGNILERFSAQQFPDLHSELNLSSLELGDSALYFCASSAPGLAGYEQFFGPGTRLTVL.

This chain links TRBV6-5 with TRBJ2-5; D remains unclear. CDR1 MNHEY and CDR2 SVGAGI come from the germline V gene. V dropped 6 bases and J dropped 1 base, with 18 bases sitting between them. The CDR3 loop spans 16 amino acids. The CDR3 sequence is CASSYREGYPQETQYF. The CDR3 nucleotides read TGTGCCAGCAGCTACCGCGAAGGGTACCCCCAAGAGACCCAGTACTTC.

A remark on this clone: The sample contains more than one DNA sequence encoding this CDR3. The chain couples TRBV7-9 to TRBJ1-1; D remains unclear. The CDR3 sequence is 12 residues long. Deletions cut 1 base from V and 4 bases from J, with 4 bases between. Per the germline V gene, CDR1 is SEHNR and CDR2 is FQNEAQ (reference sequence). DNA for the CDR3: TGTGCCAGCAGCTTAGAGGCCACTGAAGCTTTCTTT. Protein: CASSLEATEAFF.

The V gene is TRBV15, the J gene TRBJ2-6; D is unresolved. Trimming stripped 8 bases from V and 0 bases from J, with 8 bases between. This CDR3 is built from 14 residues. In germline, CDR1 is LNHNV, CDR2 YYDKDF (reference sequence). The CDR3 DNA is TGTGCCACCGAAAGGCGCTCTGGGGCCAACGTCCTGACTTTC. This translates into CATERRSGANVLTF.

The chain recombines TRBV2 with TRBJ2-5, with a weak D call TRBD1 (5 bases). The CDR3 consists of 14 residues. The germline gives CDR1 SNHLY, CDR2 FYNNEI. Trimming stripped 8 bases from V and 5 bases from J, with 18 bases between. The CDR3 DNA reads as TGTGCCAGCGAGGACACAGCAATAGGGGAGACCCAGTACTTC. It translates to CASEDTAIGETQYF.

This sequence joins TRBV5-6 and TRBJ2-1, with D hard to call. Per germline, CDR1 SGHDT and CDR2 YYEEEE. The V gene lost 4 bases and the J gene lost 5 bases, with 10 bases spanning the gap. This CDR3 has 13 residues. CDR3 amino acids: CASSQVMDNEQFF. In DNA form, the CDR3 reads TGTGCCAGCAGCCAGGTTATGGACAATGAGCAGTTCTTC.

V is TRBV19 and J is TRBJ1-1; 8 bases fit TRBD1. V trimming: 4 bases; J trimming: 7 bases; junction bases outside the gene matches: 11. The germline gives CDR1 LNHDA, CDR2 SQIVND (reference sequence). The CDR3 spans 15 residues. CDR3 DNA sequence: TGTGCCAGTAGTACACGACAGGGGCCGCGGGGTGAAGCTTTCTTT. It is translated as CASSTRQGPRGEAFF.